These 32 T cell receptor beta chains were all obtained from the same sample, sequenced in a study of glioma-infiltrating T cells. TCR alpha and beta CDR3 regions were amplified from RNA using iRepertoire nested multiplex PCR. TCRdb passed the multiplex PCR reads through MiXCR, listing each CDR3 protein once. This repertoire shows around 180,000 distinct CDR3 sequences, roughly 45% found once; its top ten account for over 4%. The specimen was glioma tissue, nonneoplastic brain tissue, or PBMCs (not recorded which). The receptors stem from a human donor with low-grade glioma or glioblastoma, undergoing nonglioma brain surgery, or in good health (not recorded which).

Concerning this clonotype itself: A much larger clone sits a single nucleotide away, making a read error possible. The chain has TRBV7-2 and TRBJ1-5; 8 bases agree with TRBD1. The CDR3 is made up of 14 amino acids. Germline V gives CDR1 SGHTA, CDR2 FQGNSA. The junction had 3 bases not matched to a gene; V was cut back by 6 bases and J by 2 bases. For the CDR3, the DNA is TGTGCCAGCAGACCGACAGGGGGCAATCAGCCCCAGCATTTT. Translation gives CASRPTGGNQPQHF.

The sample holds a few counts of this clonotype. This chain uses TRBV5-1 with TRBJ2-3, with TRBD2 as a possible D gene (5 bases). This CDR3 spans 15 amino acids. V lost 7 bases and J lost 2, with 17 bases in between. Per germline, CDR1 SGHRS and CDR2 YFSETQ. The CDR3 region has the DNA TGCGCCAGCTTTACCGGAGAGCGGTACACAGATACGCAGTATTTT. Encoded protein: CASFTGERYTDTQYF.

This clonotype was counted ten times or more. This chain links TRBV4-1 with TRBJ2-3; D may be TRBD2 (7 bases). Germline V lookup: CDR1 MGHRA, CDR2 YSYEKL. Trimming took 0 bases from V and 3 from J, leaving 13 bases between them. This CDR3 has 16 amino acids. CDR3 in amino acids: CASSQDMGGPTDTQYF. Written as DNA, the CDR3 is TGCGCCAGCAGCCAAGATATGGGGGGGCCGACAGATACGCAGTATTTT.

This CDR3 reads CSARLAVYEQYF. For the CDR3, the DNA is TGCAGTGCCAGACTAGCAGTCTACGAGCAGTACTTC. This chain links TRBV20-1 with TRBJ2-7; TRBD2 agrees at 7 bases. Germline V lookup: CDR1 DFQATT, CDR2 SNEGSKA (reference sequence). V lost 6 bases to trimming and J lost 3 bases; unmatched junction nucleotides: 5. The CDR3 consists of 12 residues.

With respect to this clonotype: The junction does not match germline at one end; this may be a read error. This chain uses TRBV28 with TRBJ2-7; D uncertain. The germline V gene encodes CDR1 MDHEN and CDR2 SYDVKM. This CDR3 is 15 amino acids long. Written as DNA, the CDR3 is TGTGCCAGCAGTACTCGGCTCGGCAGCTCCTACGAGCAGCACTTC. Translating it yields CASSTRLGSSYEQHF.

Remarks on this clonotype: A much larger clone lies one base from this, so it may be a read error. V is TRBV7-2 and J is TRBJ2-3; no firm D call. V lost 2 bases and J lost 6, with 9 bases in between. CDR3 length: 13 amino acids. The germline V gene has CDR1 SGHTA and CDR2 FQGNSA. CDR3 DNA: TGTGCCAGCAGCTTATTCGCATCGGATACGCAGTATTTT. Translation gives CASSLFASDTQYF.

In this sample, this clonotype turned up many times. The J gene is TRBJ2-7, the V gene TRBV15, with D perhaps given as TRBD1 or TRBD2 (5 bases each). The CDR3 extends over 13 amino acids. Trimming cost V 2 bases and J 5 bases, with 10 bases left between them. Per the germline V gene, CDR1 is LNHNV and CDR2 is YYDKDF (reference sequence). CDR3: CATSRTRDHEQYF. DNA for the CDR3: TGTGCCACCAGCAGAACCAGGGACCACGAGCAGTACTTC.

V gene TRBV7-8 combines with J gene TRBJ2-2; tentative D call: TRBD2 (6 bases). Per the germline V gene, CDR1 is SGHVS and CDR2 is FQNEAQ. Trimming stripped 2 bases from V and 2 bases from J, with 9 bases between. There are 15 residues in the CDR3. In DNA, the CDR3 is TGTGCCAGCAGCTTAACAGCGGGCAACACCGGGGAGCTGTTTTTT. Translating gives CASSLTAGNTGELFF.

This clonotype has a handful of counts. The chain is built from TRBV30 and TRBJ2-3; 11 nucleotides match TRBD2. Trimming cost V 3 bases and J 1 base; bases outside gene matches: 6. Germline V lookup: CDR1 GTSNPN, CDR2 SVGIG (reference sequence). This CDR3 contains 16 residues. As DNA, the CDR3 is TGTGCCTGGAGCTGGAAGGGACTAGCGGGCACAGATACGCAGTATTTT. This codes for CAWSWKGLAGTDTQYF.

For this clonotype: A read error may explain this, as a much larger clone is one base away. The chain employs TRBV12-3 or TRBV12-4 and TRBJ2-1; the match to TRBD1 covers 7 bases. The CDR3 has 14 residues. Trimming cost V 3 bases and J 11 bases; bases outside gene matches: 10. The CDR3 reads CASSFPTGHNKQFF. The CDR3 bases are TGTGCCAGCAGTTTCCCGACAGGGCATAATAAGCAGTTCTTC.

Comment on this clonotype: Germline and junction disagree at one end, which may indicate a read error. The rearrangement uses TRBV28 and TRBJ1-1, with D unresolved. The CDR3 runs 14 residues. Germline-derived CDR1 and CDR2 are MDHEN and SYDVKM. This chain's CDR3 is CASSKSSDDTEASF. The CDR3 DNA sequence: TGTGCCAGCAGTAAATCGTCAGATGACACTGAAGCTTCCTTT.

The chain has TRBV20-1 and TRBJ2-7; D possibly matches TRBD1 or TRBD2 (8 bases each). The CDR3 is 17 amino acids. Germline V gene lookup returns CDR1 DFQATT and CDR2 SNEGSKA (reference sequence). V lost 6 bases to trimming and J lost 0 bases, with 24 bases between them. CDR3 in amino acids: CSARGLLLADLSYEQYF. CDR3 coding DNA: TGCAGTGCCAGGGGGCTATTACTAGCGGATCTCTCCTACGAGCAGTACTTC.

Details on this clonotype: Its ends do not fully match the called genes, so a read error is possible. The chain is built from TRBV6-1 and TRBJ1-1; D is undetermined. Germline V lookup: CDR1 MNHNS, CDR2 SASEGT. CDR3 length: 15 amino acids. In DNA, the CDR3 is TGTGCCATCAGTATGTCAGGAAAGGTGAACACTGAAGCTTTCTTT. Its protein is CAISMSGKVNTEAFF.

This clonotype was found a few times. J is TRBJ2-7 and V is TRBV19; D call uncertain. The CDR3 length is 14 residues. V lost 2 bases and J lost 1, with 9 bases in between. Germline values: CDR1 LNHDA, CDR2 SQIVND (reference sequence). The CDR3 DNA reads TGTGCCAGTAGTATATATGGGCAGTCCTACGAGCAGTACTTC. Translated, it gives CASSIYGQSYEQYF.

There are many counts of this clonotype. V and J are TRBV6-2 or TRBV6-3 and TRBJ2-3; D gene uncertain. With 0 bases removed from V and 0 bases from J, the gap between germline ends came to 13 bases. CDR1 MNHEY and CDR2 SVGEGT come from the germline V gene. CDR3 length equals 17 residues. CDR3 region: CASSYSNGVTSTDTQYF. The CDR3 DNA follows: TGTGCCAGCAGTTACTCGAATGGGGTTACTAGCACAGATACGCAGTATTTT.

The sample holds many counts of this clonotype. This chain joins TRBV20-1 and TRBJ2-7; 13 nucleotides agree with TRBD2. Germline lookup yields CDR1 DFQATT and CDR2 SNEGSKA (reference sequence). The CDR3 covers 15 residues. Trimming took 5 bases from V and 3 from J; bases not matched to a gene: 7. The CDR3 bases are TGCAGTGCTCGGGGACTAGCGGGACGAGACTACGAGCAGTACTTC. Amino acids: CSARGLAGRDYEQYF.

This clonotype was seen a single time. V usage is TRBV20-1 and J usage is TRBJ2-7; D gene unclear. Germline-derived CDR1 and CDR2 are DFQATT and SNEGSKA (reference sequence). The V and J ends lost 4 bases and 1 base respectively, with 17 bases between them. CDR3 length equals 15 residues. The CDR3 loop is CSAISFKIVSYEQYF. The CDR3, as DNA: TGCAGTGCTATCTCTTTTAAGATAGTTTCCTACGAGCAGTACTTC.

Turning to this clonotype: The germline gene is not matched at one end of the junction; a read error may be the cause. This rearrangement joins TRBV7-3 to TRBJ2-5, with D possibly TRBD1 on 6 matching bases. The CDR3 is 13 residues long. Germline V gene data show CDR1 as SGHTA and CDR2 as FQGTGA. The CDR3 nucleotides read TGTGCCAGCAGCATACAGGGATCGGAGACCAAGTACTTC. This codes for CASSIQGSETKYF. The full variable domain, rest sourced from reference TRBV7-3 and TRBJ2-5, is GAGVSQTPSNKVTEKGKYVELRCDPISGHTALYWYRQSLGQGPEFLIYFQGTGAADDSGLPNDRFFAVRPEGSVSTLKIQRTERGDSAVYLCASSIQGSETKYFGPGTRLLVL.

This clonotype was seen ten or more times. This rearrangement joins TRBV19 to TRBJ1-1; D gene uncertain. V was trimmed by 6 bases and J by 7 bases, leaving 12 bases between them. Germline values: CDR1 LNHDA, CDR2 SQIVND (reference sequence). CDR3 size: 12 residues. CDR3 region: CASRVDGLEAFF. In nucleotides, the CDR3 is TGTGCCAGTAGAGTGGACGGGCTTGAAGCTTTCTTT.

Worth noting for this clonotype: This sequence may be a read error, since a much larger clone differs from it by one base. V and J are TRBV6-6 and TRBJ2-7; D perhaps matches TRBD2 (5 bases). Trimming cost V 5 bases and J 6 bases, with 20 bases left between them. Germline V gives CDR1 MNHNY, CDR2 SVGAGI (reference sequence). The CDR3 extends over 15 amino acids. CDR3 sequence: CASSACSGGLGEQYF. In DNA form, the CDR3 reads TGTGCCAGCAGTGCCTGCAGCGGTGGGCTGGGCGAGCAGTACTTC.

As regards this clonotype: Compared with germline, one end of the junction differs, possibly owing to a read error. The chain has TRBV19 and TRBJ1-2; 11 bases fit TRBD1. Germline CDR1 LNHDA, CDR2 SQIVND (reference sequence). This CDR3 region has 16 residues. CDR3 residues: CASTRTGGDFGYAYTF. CDR3 sequence (DNA): TGTGCCAGTACCAGGACAGGGGGCGACTTTGGCTATGCCTACACCTTC.

This clonotype was picked up many times. The CDR3 coding sequence is TGCAGTGCTAGTGATCTGGGCTTTGGCACTGAAGCTTTCTTT. The encoded protein is CSASDLGFGTEAFF. V and J are TRBV20-1 and TRBJ1-1, with D unclear. The CDR3 runs to 14 residues. V gave up 3 bases and J gave up 4 bases, with 15 bases separating them. The germline V gene has CDR1 DFQATT and CDR2 SNEGSKA (reference sequence).

At least ten counts were recorded for this clonotype. The CDR3 nucleotides are TGCAGTGCTAGAGATAGGAGGAGCTCCTACAATGAGCAGTTCTTC. It translates to CSARDRRSSYNEQFF. This chain links TRBV20-1 with TRBJ2-1; maybe TRBD2 (5 bases). CDR3 size: 15 residues. The germline V and J ends were trimmed by 0 bases and 0 bases, with 9 bases remaining between them. Germline V gives CDR1 DFQATT, CDR2 SNEGSKA (reference sequence).

Turning to this clonotype: A much larger clone lies one base from this, so it may be a read error. The V and J genes are TRBV4-1 and TRBJ2-1, with D perhaps being TRBD1 or TRBD2 (5 bases each). CDR1 and CDR2 (germline): MGHRA, YSYEKL. Trimming cost V 4 bases and J 9 bases, with 16 bases left between them. The CDR3 has 14 residues. CDR3 in amino acids: CASSPRDRGFEQFF. CDR3 bases: TGCGCCAGCAGCCCACGGGACCGGGGTTTTGAGCAGTTCTTC.

The chain uses TRBV2 and TRBJ1-2, with D hard to call. The CDR3 sequence is 11 residues long. Germline values: CDR1 SNHLY, CDR2 FYNNEI. V was trimmed by 8 bases and J by 10 bases, leaving 14 bases between them. DNA for the CDR3: TGTGCCAGCGGGTACGGTTTTGTCTACACCTTC. Translated, it gives CASGYGFVYTF.

Concerning this clonotype itself: The junction and the germline gene differ at one end; a read error may be behind it. V usage is TRBV6-5 and J usage is TRBJ2-7, with a weak D call TRBD2 (7 bases). The germline gives CDR1 MNHEY, CDR2 SVGAGI. CDR3 length equals 16 residues. The CDR3 coding sequence is TGTGCCATCAGTGACGTCGGGGCGGGGGCCGGGGACGAGCAGTACTTC. Translation gives CAISDVGAGAGDEQYF.

The V and J genes are TRBV19 and TRBJ1-2; a possible D gene is TRBD1 (5 bases). The CDR3 loop spans 10 amino acids. Germline CDR1 and CDR2: LNHDA and SQIVND (reference sequence). The V end lost 10 bases, the J end lost 4 bases, and 7 bases lay between the germline ends. The CDR3 DNA reads TGTGCCACGGGACTCTATGGCTACACCTTC. It is translated as CATGLYGYTF.

This clonotype was seen at least ten times. The V gene is TRBV24-1, the J gene TRBJ2-1; D is perhaps TRBD1 or TRBD2 (5 bases each). V lost 11 bases, J lost 3 bases, and 16 bases lay in between. CDR3 size: 14 residues. Germline assignment: CDR1 KGHDR and CDR2 SFDVKD. CDR3 loop: CAIRPGTNYNEQFF. CDR3 sequence (DNA): TGTGCCATCCGTCCCGGGACGAACTACAATGAGCAGTTCTTC.

The chain links TRBV29-1 to TRBJ2-1; D is possibly TRBD2 (5 bases). Deletions cut 8 bases from V and 2 bases from J, with 10 bases between. Per germline, CDR1 SQVTM and CDR2 ANQGSEA. CDR3 length equals 12 residues. Here the CDR3 reads CSLGEAYNEQFF. The CDR3 DNA reads as TGCAGCCTGGGAGAGGCCTACAATGAGCAGTTCTTC.

This clonotype was counted between two and nine times. Since a much larger clone is just one base distant, this may be a read error. The V gene is TRBV20-1, the J gene TRBJ1-3; D is unclear. The CDR3 has 11 amino acids. The germline gives CDR1 DFQATT, CDR2 SNEGSKA (reference sequence). CDR3 region: CSASIGSTIYF. CDR3 DNA sequence: TGCAGTGCTAGTATAGGAAGCACCATATATTTT.

V and J are TRBV28 and TRBJ1-1, with D unclear. Deletions cut 7 bases from V and 2 bases from J, with 8 bases between. Germline lookup yields CDR1 MDHEN and CDR2 SYDVKM. The CDR3 totals 12 residues. The CDR3 reads CASTAPNTEAFF. The DNA of the CDR3 is TGTGCCAGCACGGCTCCTAACACTGAAGCTTTCTTT.

On this clonotype itself: This could be a read error, since a much larger clone is one nucleotide away. This chain uses TRBV6-2 or TRBV6-3 with TRBJ2-7; 7 bases fit TRBD1. Germline V CDR1 and CDR2: MNHEY, SVGEGT. This CDR3 comprises 13 residues. The ends lost 6 bases at V and 3 bases at J; junction bases unmatched: 5. Here the CDR3 DNA reads TGTGCCAGCAGCTCCCGGGACAGCTACGAGCAGTACTTC. This translates into CASSSRDSYEQYF.